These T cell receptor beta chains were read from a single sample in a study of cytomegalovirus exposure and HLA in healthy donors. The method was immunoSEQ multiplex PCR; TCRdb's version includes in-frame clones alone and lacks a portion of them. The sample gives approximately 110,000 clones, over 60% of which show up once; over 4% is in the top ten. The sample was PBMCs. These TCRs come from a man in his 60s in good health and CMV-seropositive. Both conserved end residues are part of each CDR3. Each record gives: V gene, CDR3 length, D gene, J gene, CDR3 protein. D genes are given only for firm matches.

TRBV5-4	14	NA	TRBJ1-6	CASSSRGRNSPLHF
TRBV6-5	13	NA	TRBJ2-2	CASRRTNTGELFF
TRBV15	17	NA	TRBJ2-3	CATSRDPLERLADTQYF
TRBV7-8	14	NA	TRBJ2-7	CASSHGEVSYEQYF
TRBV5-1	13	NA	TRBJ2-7	CASSLRESYEQYF
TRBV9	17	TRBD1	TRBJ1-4	CASSPGTGGATNEKLFF
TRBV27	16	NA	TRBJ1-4	CASSFAGGASNEKLFF
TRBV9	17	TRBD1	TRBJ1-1	CASSPPSGARGDTEAFF
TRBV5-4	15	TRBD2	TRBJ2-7	CASSRAPGGSYEQYF
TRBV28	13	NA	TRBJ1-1	CASIQNVNTEAFF
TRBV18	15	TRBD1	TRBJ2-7	CASSPGTGSAYEQYF
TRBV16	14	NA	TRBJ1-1	CASSPRQMNTEAFF
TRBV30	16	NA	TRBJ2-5	CAWSPKGWGNRETQYF
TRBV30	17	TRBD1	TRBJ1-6	CAWSLPPGQGTGSPLHF
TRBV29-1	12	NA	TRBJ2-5	CSLRGKQETQYF
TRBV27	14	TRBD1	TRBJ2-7	CASSSGQRTREQYF
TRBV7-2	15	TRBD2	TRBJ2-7	CASSLDPGGEREQYF
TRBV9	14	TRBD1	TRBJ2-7	CAGGPGQGFDEQYF
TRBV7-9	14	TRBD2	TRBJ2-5	CASSLEGGQETQYF
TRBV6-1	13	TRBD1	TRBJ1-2	CASSETGVRSYTF
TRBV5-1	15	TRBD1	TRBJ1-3	CASSFQGATGNTIYF
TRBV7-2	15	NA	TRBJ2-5	CASSSGAAGLETQYF